The rows below give T cell receptor beta chains drawn from one sample of a study of shared clonotypes between healthy human individuals. Sequenced by immunoSEQ multiplex PCR; TCRdb stores in-frame clones only, minus some. The table has 1,400,000 or so clones, less than 99% seen once; the top ten hold under 0.45%. The sequenced sample consisted of naive CD4+ T cells sorted from blood. Source of these receptors: a man aged 25-45 years in good health. CDR3s include the opening cysteine and the closing phenylalanine or tryptophan. Each record gives: clone size, V gene, D gene, J gene, CDR3 protein, CDR3 DNA. A D gene is named only where the DNA matches it firmly. A row's size may be missing; if present it is once, few, many or a size class.

once	TRBV19	TRBD1	TRBJ2-5	CASSDSPGQGDQYF	TGTGCCAGTAGTGACTCTCCGGGACAGGGAGACCAGTACTTC
.	TRBV5-4	.	TRBJ2-4	CASSVGQPLAKNIQYF	TGTGCCAGCAGCGTGGGACAACCCCTAGCCAAAAACATTCAGTACTTC
.	TRBV28	.	TRBJ1-2	CASRQIYGYTF	TGTGCCAGCAGGCAGATATATGGCTACACCTTC
.	TRBV5-1	.	TRBJ2-6	CASSLGAPGANVLTF	TGCGCCAGCAGCTTGGGGGCCCCTGGGGCCAACGTCCTGACTTTC
once	TRBV2	TRBD2	TRBJ2-2	CASRVIAGAPGELFF	TGTGCCAGCAGGGTAATAGCGGGAGCTCCCGGGGAGCTGTTTTTT
.	TRBV6-5	TRBD1	TRBJ2-1	CASSYETGTYNEQFF	TGTGCCAGCAGTTACGAGACAGGGACCTACAATGAGCAGTTCTTC
once	TRBV7-2	TRBD1	TRBJ2-6	CASSSIRQGASGANVLTF	TGTGCCAGCAGCTCTATTAGACAGGGGGCATCTGGGGCCAACGTCCTGACTTTC
once	TRBV18	TRBD2	TRBJ2-6	CASSPKTSGSTSGANVLTF	TGTGCCAGCTCGCCTAAGACTAGCGGGAGCACCTCTGGGGCCAACGTCCTGACTTTC
.	TRBV5-6	TRBD1	TRBJ2-7	CASSSTDRGPLVEEQYF	TGTGCCAGCAGTTCTACCGACAGGGGCCCACTTGTTGAGGAGCAGTACTTC
.	TRBV11-2	.	TRBJ2-7	CASGGSSYEQYF	TGTGCCAGCGGGGGCAGCTCCTACGAGCAGTACTTC
once	TRBV11-3	.	TRBJ1-1	CASSLSPNTEAFF	TGTGCCAGCAGCTTGTCCCCGAACACTGAAGCTTTCTTT
.	TRBV7-9	.	TRBJ2-1	CASSGGPRNEQFF	TGTGCCAGCAGCGGAGGGCCGCGGAATGAGCAGTTCTTC
.	TRBV5-6	.	TRBJ2-1	CASSFGDIMGNEQFF	TGTGCCAGCAGCTTCGGGGACATAATGGGGAATGAGCAGTTCTTC
.	TRBV21-1	.	TRBJ2-7	CASKTGPGDYEQYF	TGTGCCAGCAAAACGGGGCCAGGCGACTACGAGCAGTACTTC
.	TRBV2	.	TRBJ1-2	CASGQGFGYGYTF	TGTGCCTCAGGCCAGGGGTTCGGCTATGGCTACACCTTC
once	TRBV7-2	TRBD2	TRBJ2-7	CASTVGLAGGYEQYF	TGTGCCAGCACCGTGGGGCTAGCGGGAGGGTACGAGCAGTACTTC
.	TRBV5-1	.	TRBJ2-7	CASSFGPTGTSSYEQYF	TGCGCCAGCAGCTTTGGCCCAACAGGGACGAGCTCCTACGAGCAGTACTTC
.	TRBV5-6	.	TRBJ2-3	CASSVTQGTDTQYF	TGTGCCAGCAGCGTGACGCAGGGGACAGATACGCAGTATTTT
.	TRBV5-1	.	TRBJ1-4	CASSPPESTNEKLFF	TGCGCCAGCAGCCCGCCGGAATCAACTAATGAAAAACTGTTTTTT
.	TRBV7-6	.	TRBJ2-2	CASSYGQRGGELFF	TGTGCCAGCAGCTATGGACAGCGTGGCGGGGAGCTGTTTTTT
.	TRBV18	TRBD2	TRBJ2-5	CASSPIGTSSRGTQYF	TGTGCCAGCTCACCTATAGGGACTAGCTCTCGGGGGACCCAGTACTTC
.	TRBV20-1	.	TRBJ2-7	CSADWSYEQYF	TGCAGCGCGGACTGGTCCTACGAGCAGTACTTC
.	TRBV19	.	TRBJ1-3	CASSIGRFSGNTIYF	TGTGCCAGTAGTATCGGACGGTTCTCTGGAAACACCATATATTTT
.	TRBV6-1	.	TRBJ1-5	CASSGSRGTSLSNQPQHF	TGTGCCAGCAGTGGGAGCCGTGGGACATCTCTTAGCAATCAGCCCCAGCATTTT
once	TRBV4-1	.	TRBJ1-4	CASSQVQGLNEKLFF	TGCGCCAGCAGCCAAGTTCAGGGGCTTAATGAAAAACTGTTTTTT
.	TRBV28	.	TRBJ1-5	CATVIPSNQPQHF	TGTGCCACCGTTATCCCGTCCAATCAGCCCCAGCATTTT
few	TRBV5-1	.	TRBJ2-1	CASSPDYNEQFF	TGCGCCAGCAGCCCGGACTACAATGAGCAGTTCTTC
.	TRBV5-1	TRBD1	TRBJ2-6	CASSPWTGTGANVLTF	TGCGCCAGCAGCCCCTGGACAGGGACTGGGGCCAACGTCCTGACTTTC
.	TRBV7-5	.	TRBJ2-1	CVRSPVGRRGNEQFF	TGTGTCAGAAGCCCCGTGGGGCGTCGTGGCAATGAGCAGTTCTTC
.	TRBV2	TRBD2	TRBJ2-2	CASTGLASNTGELFF	TGTGCCAGCACCGGACTAGCCTCCAACACCGGGGAGCTGTTTTTT
.	TRBV7-3	TRBD2	TRBJ2-3	CASSFGGRADTQYF	TGTGCCAGCAGCTTTGGCGGGAGGGCGGATACGCAGTATTTT
.	TRBV4-3	.	TRBJ2-1	CASSPNPTVSEQFF	TGCGCCAGCAGCCCTAACCCCACGGTAAGCGAGCAGTTCTTC
.	TRBV27	TRBD1	TRBJ2-7	CASSLGIPGQLAYEQYF	TGTGCCAGCAGTCTCGGGATCCCGGGACAGCTTGCCTACGAGCAGTACTTC
.	TRBV11-2	TRBD2	TRBJ2-5	CASSFLAGGVETQYF	TGTGCCAGCAGCTTCTTAGCGGGAGGGGTGGAGACCCAGTACTTC
.	TRBV6-5	.	TRBJ2-2	CASSYRRARRDGELFF	TGTGCCAGCAGTTACCGGCGCGCTCGAAGGGACGGGGAGCTGTTTTTT
.	TRBV7-2	.	TRBJ2-7	CASSRALVNRGEQYF	TGTGCCAGCAGCCGGGCCCTAGTTAACCGTGGCGAGCAGTACTTC
.	TRBV6-4	TRBD1	TRBJ2-6	CASSDSFRDRGPGGANVLTF	TGTGCCAGCAGTGACTCGTTCCGGGACAGGGGGCCTGGTGGGGCCAACGTCCTGACTTTC
.	TRBV9	TRBD2	TRBJ2-1	CASSVGAGVIHEQFF	TGTGCCAGCAGCGTAGGAGCGGGAGTGATACATGAGCAGTTCTTC
.	TRBV10-3	TRBD1	TRBJ1-2	CAIRDRGHGYTF	TGTGCCATCAGGGACAGGGGCCATGGCTACACCTTC
.	TRBV25-1	TRBD1	TRBJ2-5	CASSARGQLMGDQYF	TGTGCCAGCAGTGCCCGGGGACAGCTTATGGGGGACCAGTACTTC
.	TRBV10-3	TRBD1	TRBJ1-2	CAITADRGGHYGYTF	TGTGCCATCACCGCCGACAGAGGGGGCCACTATGGCTACACCTTC
.	TRBV5-4	.	TRBJ2-5	CASSSGAQETQYF	TGTGCCAGCAGTTCCGGGGCCCAAGAGACCCAGTACTTC
.	TRBV5-6	TRBD1	TRBJ2-7	CASRLVGTDLTYEQYF	TGTGCCAGCAGGTTAGTCGGGACAGATCTAACCTACGAGCAGTACTTC
once	TRBV27	.	TRBJ1-5	CASSFTGYNQPQHF	TGTGCCAGCAGTTTCACAGGGTACAATCAGCCCCAGCATTTT
once	TRBV6-1	TRBD2	TRBJ2-2	CASSAKRGLAGGLGTGELFF	TGTGCCAGCAGTGCAAAACGGGGACTAGCGGGAGGGCTGGGCACCGGGGAGCTGTTTTTT
.	TRBV28	.	TRBJ1-5	CASSLLGAPQPQHF	TGTGCCAGCAGTTTATTAGGGGCCCCCCAGCCCCAGCATTTT
.	TRBV28	.	TRBJ2-7	CASELGDEQYF	TGTGCCAGCGAGTTGGGGGACGAGCAGTACTTC
.	TRBV10-3	TRBD2	TRBJ2-7	CAISEGGLAGVYEQYF	TGTGCCATCAGTGAGGGGGGACTAGCGGGAGTCTACGAGCAGTACTTC
.	TRBV5-8	.	TRBJ2-3	CASSPGRAPTDTQYF	TGTGCCAGCAGCCCGGGTAGGGCCCCCACAGATACGCAGTATTTT
.	TRBV29-1	TRBD2	TRBJ2-2	CSVDQSGRAAGELFF	TGCAGCGTTGATCAGAGCGGGAGGGCTGCCGGGGAGCTGTTTTTT
.	TRBV25-1	.	TRBJ2-5	CASSESLQVGETQYF	TGTGCCAGCAGTGAATCGTTGCAGGTGGGAGAGACCCAGTACTTC
.	TRBV5-1	TRBD1	TRBJ2-7	CASSIGQAAYEQYF	TGCGCCAGCAGCATAGGACAGGCAGCCTACGAGCAGTACTTC
.	TRBV6-6	.	TRBJ1-1	CASNRQIEAFF	TGTGCCAGCAATCGACAGATTGAAGCTTTCTTT
.	TRBV5-1	TRBD2	TRBJ2-2	CASRTSGSTGELFF	TGCGCCAGTAGGACTAGCGGGAGTACAGGGGAGCTGTTTTTT
once	TRBV29-1	.	TRBJ2-7	CSARSQQYF	TGCAGCGCCCGGTCTCAGCAGTACTTC
.	TRBV14	TRBD2	TRBJ2-7	CASSLRLAGVHEQYF	TGTGCCAGCAGCCTCAGACTAGCGGGAGTCCACGAGCAGTACTTC
.	TRBV5-4	TRBD1	TRBJ2-1	CASSLAGGAYNEQFF	TGTGCCAGCAGCTTGGCAGGGGGCGCCTACAATGAGCAGTTCTTC
.	TRBV27	.	TRBJ1-2	CASSPQGPWGYTF	TGTGCCAGCTCCCCACAGGGCCCTTGGGGCTACACCTTC
.	TRBV28	.	TRBJ1-1	CASRYTGPSNTEAFF	TGTGCCAGCAGGTACACAGGGCCCTCGAACACTGAAGCTTTCTTT
.	TRBV5-5	.	TRBJ1-5	CASSLWRGISNQPQHF	TGTGCCAGCAGCTTGTGGCGGGGAATTTCCAATCAGCCCCAGCATTTT